The 20 T cell receptor beta chains presented below share a single source sample, sequenced in a study of T cells in Graves' hyperthyroidism and ophthalmopathy. The investigators amplified TCR beta CDR3 regions from RNA transcripts. HTBI primers drove first-round RT-PCR of the TCR CDR3. Via MiXCR, TCRdb re-called the multiplex PCR reads, giving one row per CDR3 protein. The sample has about 420,000 distinct CDR3 sequences; 12% to 15% are singletons. The sequenced sample consisted of blood. Receptor source: a woman between 18 and 29 years old with Graves' hyperthyroidism.

The V and J genes are TRBV28 and TRBJ2-7; D gene unclear. The length of the CDR3 is 14 residues. Germline CDR1 and CDR2: MDHEN and SYDVKM. Trimming took 6 bases from V and 3 from J, leaving 15 bases between them. The DNA for the CDR3 is TGTGCCAGCAGCTTTAGTGGCAGTTTCTACGAGCAGTACTTC. It yields the protein CASSFSGSFYEQYF.

Comments on this clonotype: A junction end diverges from the germline sequence, so it may reflect a read error. The V gene is TRBV4-1, the J gene TRBJ1-2; no firm D call. The V gene's germline CDR1 is MGHRA and CDR2 YSYEKL. This CDR3 has 13 amino acids. The CDR3 sequence: CTSSQAENYGYTF. The CDR3 DNA reads as TGCACCAGCAGCCAAGCAGAGAACTATGGCTACACCTTC.

The genes are TRBV6-6 and TRBJ1-3; D is unresolved. V lost 0 bases to trimming and J lost 0 bases, with 6 bases between them. The CDR3 loop spans 15 amino acids. Looked up from germline, CDR1 is MNHNY and CDR2 is SVGAGI (reference sequence). CDR3 in DNA: TGTGCCAGCAGTTACTCAGAGAACTCTGGAAACACCATATATTTT. Translation: CASSYSENSGNTIYF.

This clonotype came up many times. This chain connects TRBV5-1 to TRBJ2-3; 9 bases line up with TRBD1. This CDR3 spans 15 amino acids. V dropped 4 bases and J dropped 0; count of bases not matched to a gene: 3. Germline CDR1 SGHRS, CDR2 YFSETQ. CDR3 in DNA: TGCGCCAGCAGCGGGACAGGGCCCAGCACAGATACGCAGTATTTT. Its protein is CASSGTGPSTDTQYF.

This clonotype was seen repeatedly, ten times or more. The chain is built from TRBV7-9 and TRBJ2-1; a weak D match, TRBD2 (5 bases). The CDR3 is 14 residues long. Germline CDR1 and CDR2: SEHNR and FQNEAQ (reference sequence). The V gene lost 1 base and the J gene lost 6 bases, with 10 bases spanning the gap. CDR3 DNA: TGTGCCAGCAGCTTAGGGCTTCGGGGCAATGAGCAGTTCTTC. Its translation: CASSLGLRGNEQFF.

This rearrangement joins TRBV19 to TRBJ2-5, with D uncertain. Trimming pared 8 bases from V and 3 bases from J, leaving 7 bases between. This CDR3 has 11 residues. The germline gives CDR1 LNHDA, CDR2 SQIVND (reference sequence). CDR3 in amino acids: CASGWEETQYF. CDR3 nucleotides: TGTGCCAGTGGCTGGGAAGAGACCCAGTACTTC. Together with reference TRBV19 and TRBJ2-5, the CDR3 gives the full variable domain: DGGITQSPKYLFRKEGQNVTLSCEQNLNHDAMYWYRQDPGQGLRLIYYSQIVNDFQKGDIAEGYSVSREKKESFPLTVTSAQKNPTAFYLCASGWEETQYFGPGTRLLVL.

This clonotype was seen many times. The rearrangement uses TRBV30 and TRBJ1-2; D is uncertain. The CDR3 totals 13 residues. Germline-derived CDR1 and CDR2 are GTSNPN and SVGIG (reference sequence). Trimming removed 7 bases from V and 8 bases from J, with 20 bases in between. The CDR3 here is CASLPVGVGGYTF. In DNA form, the CDR3 reads TGTGCCTCCCTTCCCGTCGGGGTGGGGGGCTACACCTTC.

The rearrangement links TRBV6-5 to TRBJ1-5, with TRBD1 matching over 7 bases. Germline V lookup: CDR1 MNHEY, CDR2 SVGAGI. The CDR3 totals 14 residues. J gave up 6 bases and V 4 bases, and 6 bases lay outside the gene matches. CDR3 in amino acids: CASSSTGDSQPQHF. In DNA form, the CDR3 reads TGTGCCAGCAGTTCCACAGGGGATTCTCAGCCCCAGCATTTT.

This clonotype was counted many times. This sequence joins TRBV15 and TRBJ1-1; tentative D call: TRBD1 (6 bases). The ends were cut back, 0 bases at V and 4 bases at J, with 15 bases in the middle. The length of the CDR3 is 16 residues. Germline V gives CDR1 LNHNV, CDR2 YYDKDF (reference sequence). CDR3 bases: TGTGCCACCAGCAGAGATATTTACGGGGGCGGCACTGAAGCTTTCTTT. This translates into CATSRDIYGGGTEAFF.

This clonotype was detected many times. This chain links TRBV20-1 with TRBJ2-7, with D perhaps matching TRBD1 (6 bases). The CDR3 consists of 14 residues. V was trimmed by 5 bases and J by 6 bases, leaving 20 bases between them. Germline CDR1 and CDR2: DFQATT and SNEGSKA (reference sequence). The CDR3 protein is CSALQPGHSSEQYF. The CDR3 DNA is TGCAGTGCTTTACAACCGGGACACTCGTCCGAGCAGTACTTC.

This clonotype was recorded at least ten times. The J gene is TRBJ1-5, the V gene TRBV6-2 or TRBV6-3, with unresolved D. Per the germline V gene, CDR1 is MNHEY and CDR2 is SVGEGT. Between the trimmed V and J ends, which lost 7 bases and 0 bases, there was a span of 22 bases. This CDR3 contains 18 residues. The CDR3 here is CASMTRRSGVYSNQPQHF. CDR3 nucleotides: TGTGCCAGCATGACGCGGAGATCTGGGGTATATAGCAATCAGCCCCAGCATTTT.

This clonotype was detected ten times or more. For the CDR3, the DNA is TGTGCCAGCAGCTTAGCTCCGAGTCCTGGGAGAGGAGAGACCCAGTACTTC. Amino acids: CASSLAPSPGRGETQYF. The genes are TRBV11-2 and TRBJ2-5, with TRBD2 as a possible D gene (5 bases). Trimming pared 1 base from V and 4 bases from J, leaving 19 bases between. The germline V gene encodes CDR1 SGHAT and CDR2 FQNNGV. The CDR3 has 17 amino acids.

This clonotype has a count of ten or more. This sequence joins TRBV19 and TRBJ1-5, with TRBD1 as a possible D gene (6 bases). The ends were cut back, 2 bases at V and 2 bases at J, with 16 bases in the middle. Germline CDR1 and CDR2: LNHDA and SQIVND (reference sequence). CDR3 size: 17 residues. The CDR3, as DNA: TGTGCCAGTAGTATACCTCGGGACACTAAGGGCAATCAGCCCCAGCATTTT. As protein: CASSIPRDTKGNQPQHF. The full variable domain, in which reference TRBV19 and TRBJ1-5 provide the parts outside the CDR3, is DGGITQSPKYLFRKEGQNVTLSCEQNLNHDAMYWYRQDPGQGLRLIYYSQIVNDFQKGDIAEGYSVSREKKESFPLTVTSAQKNPTAFYLCASSIPRDTKGNQPQHFGDGTRLSIL.

This clonotype was observed many times. The chain uses TRBV7-8 and TRBJ2-1; D unclear. Trimming pared 2 bases from V and 6 bases from J, leaving 2 bases between. The germline CDR1 and CDR2 sequences are SGHVS and FQNEAQ. The CDR3 is 11 amino acids. CDR3 loop: CASSLTNEQFF. In DNA, the CDR3 is TGTGCCAGCAGCTTAACCAATGAGCAGTTCTTC.

This clonotype was counted many times. The genes are TRBV15 and TRBJ2-7; D is possibly TRBD1 or TRBD2 (6 bases each). Germline CDR1 is LNHNV and CDR2 is YYDKDF (reference sequence). The CDR3 is 14 amino acids. Trimming removed 0 bases at V and 4 bases at J, with 10 bases between. The CDR3 DNA reads TGTGCCACCAGCAGAGATACAGGGAGGTACGAGCAGTACTTC. It translates to CATSRDTGRYEQYF. Based on the CDR3 plus reference TRBV15 and TRBJ2-7, the full variable domain is DAMVIQNPRYQVTQFGKPVTLSCSQTLNHNVMYWYQQKSSQAPKLLFHYYDKDFNNEADTPDNFQSRRPNTSFCFLDIRSPGLGDTAMYLCATSRDTGRYEQYFGPGTRLTVT.

This clonotype was detected many times. This chain connects TRBV12-3 or TRBV12-4 to TRBJ1-5; 8 bases align to TRBD1. The CDR3 extends over 15 amino acids. Losses at the gene ends were 2 bases for V and 7 bases for J; bases not matched to a gene: 7. CDR3 nucleotides: TGTGCCAGCAGTTTATACGACAGGGGAAACCAGCCCCAGCATTTT. Translated: CASSLYDRGNQPQHF.

At least ten counts were recorded for this clonotype. The rearrangement links TRBV27 to TRBJ2-7; unclear D gene. V lost 0 bases and J lost 2, with 5 bases in between. Germline CDR1 MNHEY, CDR2 SMNVEV (reference sequence). There are 13 residues in the CDR3. The CDR3 spells CASSLSETYEQYF. DNA for the CDR3: TGTGCCAGCAGTTTATCGGAGACCTACGAGCAGTACTTC.

This clonotype was seen only a few times. Given the absence of the conserved phenylalanine or tryptophan at the CDR3 end, a read error is likely. The rearrangement joins TRBV7-9 to TRBJ1-1, with D unclear. This CDR3 is built from 17 residues. V was cut by 3 bases and J by 0 bases, with 17 bases left in between. Per germline, CDR1 SEHNR and CDR2 FQNEAQ (reference sequence). The CDR3 region has the DNA TGTGCCAGCAGCTTCACTCCCGTCAGGAACCTGAACACTGAAGCTTTCCTT. Translating it yields CASSFTPVRNLNTEAFL.

This clonotype has a handful of counts. The V gene is TRBV5-8, the J gene TRBJ1-1, with D possibly being TRBD1 (6 bases). The germline V and J ends were trimmed by 1 base and 6 bases, with 7 bases remaining between them. CDR3 length: 12 amino acids. Germline CDR1 reads SGHTS; CDR2 reads YDEGEE. CDR3: CASSLRGPEAFF. CDR3 coding DNA: TGTGCCAGCAGCTTGCGGGGGCCTGAAGCTTTCTTT.

The table lists this clonotype with a few counts. The V gene is TRBV9, the J gene TRBJ1-2; possible D gene TRBD1, 5 bases. Germline lookup yields CDR1 SGDLS and CDR2 YYNGEE. The germline V and J ends were trimmed by 4 bases and 5 bases, with 21 bases remaining between them. The CDR3 is 16 residues long. CDR3 DNA: TGTGCCAGCAGCACCCAAGCCGGGGGAGCAGGGTATGGCTACACCTTC. Protein: CASSTQAGGAGYGYTF.